Below, one TCR beta chain is given with its context. Its antigen is as yet unknown. This sample stems from a study of T cell responses to AZD1222 COVID-19 vaccine. Points from the study as a whole: Females outnumbered males among donors, who were mostly white British; clonal diversity was possibly underestimated.

The protocol was immunoSEQ multiplex PCR, while the TCRdb copy is restricted to in-frame clones and leaves out a portion. The data contain about 89,000 clones, 75% to 95% of them singletons. This CDR3 has 16 amino acids. Germline CDR1 SGHTA, CDR2 FQGTGA. V trimming: 4 bases; J trimming: 8 bases; junction bases outside the gene matches: 9. The chain employs TRBV7-3 and TRBJ2-1; TRBD1 matches 12 bases. The source material was peripheral blood, sampled 28 days after the second AZD1222 dose. The TCR originated in an adult who received the AZD1222 COVID-19 vaccine. This CDR3 is CASSSSRDRGQDEQFF. CDR3 DNA sequence: TGTGCCAGCAGCTCCAGCCGGGACAGGGGGCAAGATGAGCAGTTCTTC.